The 2 T cell receptor beta chains reported below all come from one sample, sequenced in a study of glioma-infiltrating T cells. TCR alpha and beta CDR3 regions were amplified from RNA using iRepertoire nested multiplex PCR. TCRdb redid the calling of the multiplex PCR reads with MiXCR, one entry per CDR3 protein. The repertoire has more than 90,000 distinct CDR3 sequences, approximately 39% of them found once; the top ten carry around two fifths. Sequencing was performed on glioma tissue, nonneoplastic brain tissue, or PBMCs (not recorded which). The source is a human donor with low-grade glioma or glioblastoma, undergoing nonglioma brain surgery, or in good health (not recorded which).

This clonotype was detected a few times. V gene TRBV29-1 combines with J gene TRBJ2-7; 7 bases fit TRBD2. The junction had 10 bases not matched to a gene; V was cut back by 5 bases and J by 6 bases. The CDR3 runs to 13 residues. Germline lookup yields CDR1 SQVTM and CDR2 ANQGSEA. The chain's CDR3 is CSVTPAGPFEQYF. In nucleotides, the CDR3 is TGCAGCGTTACTCCAGCGGGACCATTCGAGCAGTACTTC.

There are many counts of this clonotype. V and J are TRBV7-9 and TRBJ1-2; D ambiguous. The germline V gene encodes CDR1 SEHNR and CDR2 FQNEAQ (reference sequence). This CDR3 contains 12 residues. Trimming took 6 bases from V and 4 from J, leaving 9 bases between them. The CDR3 reads CASSVGVYGYTF. DNA of the CDR3: TGTGCCAGCAGTGTTGGCGTCTATGGCTACACCTTC.